These 21 T cell receptor beta chains were sequenced from one sample in a study of beta chain features in type 1 diabetes (dated by TCRdb to 2016 to 2018). The library came from the immunoSEQ multiplex PCR assay. The High Capacity cDNA Reverse Transcription Kit was used to reverse transcribe all of the isolated RNA, meaning that expressed TCRB transcripts were what got sequenced. Sourced from immuneACCESS, this table was stored by TCRdb with only in-frame sequences that have V and J called. A share of the clones is absent; for the studies checked, an unresolved V gene accounts for under half, and the remainder has no known explanation. This sample lists about 41,000 clones; 65% to 70% were detected once. Of the sample, roughly 1.7% is held by the ten largest clones. No antigen has been assigned to these receptors. Study-wide findings and limitations: Type 1 diabetes patients showed a moderate but significant shortening of TCRB CDR3 length in all four CD4+ subsets.

The specimen sequenced was Tregs from blood. The cell subset or site label on this specimen signifies: regulatory CD4+ T cells. The source of these receptors is a man aged 25-45 years with type 1 diabetes. Some clones in this sample may be carry-over from other donors' samples.

The table lists this clone with a few counts. The chain has TRBV14 and TRBJ1-6, with D hard to call. V was cut by 1 base and J by 9 bases, with 10 bases left in between. The CDR3 length is 14 residues. CDR1 and CDR2 from the germline V gene are SGHDN and FVKESK. The CDR3 sequence: CASSQGVSGSPLHF. The CDR3 coding sequence is TGTGCCAGCAGCCAAGGGGTGTCGGGTTCACCCCTCCACTTT.

The chain employs TRBV7-9 and TRBJ2-6; TRBD1 might be the D (6 bases). The V gene's germline CDR1 is SEHNR and CDR2 FQNEAQ (reference sequence). Trimming took off 3 bases at V and 0 bases at J, with 15 bases between the two ends. The CDR3 contains 18 residues. The CDR3 here is CASSFPRDKTSGANVLTF. As DNA, the CDR3 is TGTGCCAGCAGCTTCCCCAGGGACAAGACCTCTGGGGCCAACGTCCTGACTTTC.

The chain links TRBV15 to TRBJ2-2; no clear D gene. Per germline, CDR1 LNHNV and CDR2 YYDKDF (reference sequence). Deletions cut 0 bases from V and 9 bases from J, with 8 bases between. The CDR3 covers 13 residues. CDR3 in DNA: TGTGCCACCAGCAGAGACCGAGCTAGGGAGCTGTTTTTT. It translates to CATSRDRARELFF.

J is TRBJ2-1 and V is TRBV7-2, with D possibly being TRBD2 (6 bases). Germline V gene lookup returns CDR1 SGHTA and CDR2 FQGNSA. V dropped 5 bases and J dropped 7 bases, with 15 bases sitting between them. This CDR3 has 14 amino acids. DNA of the CDR3: TGTGCCAGCAGCACCGGGGAGGAGTGGAATGAGCAGTTCTTC. It translates to CASSTGEEWNEQFF. Full variable domain (remainder filled in from reference TRBV7-2 and TRBJ2-1): GAGVSQSPSNKVTEKGKDVELRCDPISGHTALYWYRQSLGQGLEFLIYFQGNSAPDKSGLPSDRFSAERTGGSVSTLTIQRTQQEDSAVYLCASSTGEEWNEQFFGPGTRLTVL.

CDR3 amino acids: CASWGGGAARSYNEQFF. In nucleotides, the CDR3 is TGTGCTAGTTGGGGCGGGGGGGCTGCGAGGTCCTACAATGAGCAGTTCTTC. The gene calls are TRBV12-5 and TRBJ2-1; 9 nucleotides line up with TRBD2. V lost 8 bases, J lost 1 base, and 12 bases stayed unmatched. In germline, CDR1 is LGHNT, CDR2 FRNRAP. The CDR3 is made up of 17 amino acids.

DNA for the CDR3: TGTGCCAGCAGCTGGGGAGACCCTCGCGAGCAGTACTTC. It specifies CASSWGDPREQYF. J is TRBJ2-7 and V is TRBV7-2; TRBD2 is a possible D gene (5 bases). Trimming shortened V by 4 bases and J by 6 bases, and 13 bases separated the two germline ends. CDR3 length equals 13 residues. The V gene's germline CDR1 is SGHTA and CDR2 FQGNSA. Looking up the rest from reference TRBV7-2 and TRBJ2-7 gives the full variable domain: GAGVSQSPSNKVTEKGKDVELRCDPISGHTALYWYRQSLGQGLEFLIYFQGNSAPDKSGLPSDRFSAERTGGSVSTLTIQRTQQEDSAVYLCASSWGDPREQYFGPGTRLTVT.

This clone has more than one count but fewer than ten. The chain recombines TRBV30 with TRBJ2-7; TRBD1 matches 12 bases. CDR1 and CDR2 (germline): GTSNPN, SVGIG (reference sequence). The CDR3 loop spans 15 amino acids. Losses at the gene ends were 7 bases for V and 5 bases for J; bases not matched to a gene: 12. CDR3 nucleotide sequence: TGTGCCTCAACCTGGACTGGGACAGGGGGCGACGAGCAGTACTTC. This sequence encodes CASTWTGTGGDEQYF.

This chain uses TRBV6-5 with TRBJ2-7; 9 nucleotides line up with TRBD1. CDR1 and CDR2 (germline): MNHEY, SVGAGI. Trimming cost V 4 bases and J 3 bases; bases outside gene matches: 10. CDR3 size: 16 residues. CDR3 DNA sequence: TGTGCCAGCAGTTTGACAGGCCCGGGACAGGGCTACGAGCAGTACTTC. Protein sequence: CASSLTGPGQGYEQYF.

This clone occurred a few times. The chain joins TRBV6-6 to TRBJ2-7; the match to TRBD1 covers 9 bases. V was clipped by 5 bases and J by 2 bases; unmatched bases: 4. Germline CDR1 is MNHNY and CDR2 is SVGAGI (reference sequence). The CDR3 has 14 residues. CDR3 DNA sequence: TGTGCCAGCAGTGGACAGGGGAGGGCCTACGAGCAGTACTTC. This gives the protein CASSGQGRAYEQYF.

The CDR3 loop reads CASSFAADSIPLHF. The CDR3 coding sequence is TGTGCCAGCAGTTTTGCGGCCGACTCAATACCCCTCCACTTT. The chain joins TRBV6-8 to TRBJ1-6; no clear D. CDR1 is MNHGY, CDR2 SAAAGT, per germline. Trimming left V 4 bases short and J 12 bases short, with 16 bases between. The CDR3 has 14 amino acids.

V is TRBV4-2 and J is TRBJ1-2, with D unclear. The CDR3 extends over 13 amino acids. The V gene's germline CDR1 is LGHNA and CDR2 YNFKEQ. V was shortened by 4 bases and J by 5 bases, with 11 bases between the two germline ends. CDR3 nucleotides: TGTGCCAGCAGCCGGGATGAGGGTTATGGCTACACCTTC. Residues: CASSRDEGYGYTF.

This chain connects TRBV4-2 to TRBJ2-3; 9 bases match TRBD2. There are 15 residues in the CDR3. The germline V gene has CDR1 LGHNA and CDR2 YNFKEQ. Trimming took 5 bases from V and 0 from J; bases not matched to a gene: 3. CDR3 region: CASSSSGASTDTQYF. The CDR3 DNA is TGTGCCAGCAGCTCTAGCGGGGCTAGCACAGATACGCAGTATTTT.

This clone was counted a few times. The chain is built from TRBV2 and TRBJ2-2; 8 nucleotides match TRBD2. The CDR3 covers 15 residues. Germline loops: CDR1 SNHLY, CDR2 FYNNEI. Losses at the gene ends were 5 bases for V and 6 bases for J; bases not matched to a gene: 8. CDR3 protein: CASSPAGAGAGELFF. For the CDR3, the DNA is TGTGCCAGCAGTCCAGCGGGGGCCGGGGCCGGGGAGCTGTTTTTT.

A few counts support this clone. This sequence joins TRBV28 and TRBJ1-2; TRBD1 aligns across 10 bases. The CDR3 is made up of 14 amino acids. V shed 4 bases and J 5 bases; nucleotides not matched to a gene: 4. Germline-derived CDR1 and CDR2 are MDHEN and SYDVKM. This chain's CDR3 is CASSSGTGAYGYTF. Here the CDR3 DNA reads TGTGCCAGCAGTTCCGGGACAGGGGCTTATGGCTACACCTTC.

This chain uses TRBV5-1 with TRBJ2-5; 9 bases align to TRBD1. The CDR3 is made up of 14 amino acids. The junction had 4 bases not matched to a gene; V was cut back by 3 bases and J by 4 bases. Germline lookup yields CDR1 SGHRS and CDR2 YFSETQ. The CDR3 bases are TGCGCCAGCAGCTCGGGACAGGGTACAGAGACCCAGTACTTC. Its translation is CASSSGQGTETQYF. Complete variable domain (other parts from reference TRBV5-1 and TRBJ2-5): KAGVTQTPRYLIKTRGQQVTLSCSPISGHRSVSWYQQTPGQGLQFLFEYFSETQRNKGNFPGRFSGRQFSNSRSEMNVSTLELGDSALYLCASSSGQGTETQYFGPGTRLLVL.

The J gene is TRBJ2-1, the V gene TRBV29-1; 7 bases line up with TRBD2. With V trimmed by 7 bases and J by 8 bases, 8 bases remained unmatched. This CDR3 has 12 amino acids. The V gene's germline CDR1 is SQVTM and CDR2 ANQGSEA. The CDR3 region is CSGRRAGDEQFF. In DNA, the CDR3 is TGCAGCGGACGACGGGCGGGAGATGAGCAGTTCTTC.

The chain recombines TRBV7-2 with TRBJ2-1, with 7 bases aligning to TRBD2. Germline assignment: CDR1 SGHTA and CDR2 FQGNSA. V lost 2 bases to trimming and J lost 4 bases; unmatched junction nucleotides: 11. The CDR3 is made up of 17 amino acids. The CDR3 reads CASSLSRGSGVYNEQFF. CDR3 DNA sequence: TGTGCCAGCAGCTTAAGCCGAGGGAGCGGGGTTTACAATGAGCAGTTCTTC.

This clone has just a few counts. The gene calls are TRBV7-9 and TRBJ2-5; a weak D match, TRBD1 (6 bases). Trimming cost V 0 bases and J 11 bases, with 19 bases left between them. The germline gives CDR1 SEHNR, CDR2 FQNEAQ (reference sequence). This CDR3 is 15 amino acids long. The chain's CDR3 is CASSLASTGEKEQYF. In DNA form, the CDR3 reads TGTGCCAGCAGCTTAGCGTCGACAGGAGAGAAGGAGCAGTACTTC.

This clone was observed a handful of times. The chain couples TRBV28 to TRBJ2-1, with 8 positions matching TRBD1. Germline values: CDR1 MDHEN, CDR2 SYDVKM. This CDR3 spans 13 amino acids. V lost 4 bases and J lost 9; bases outside the gene matches: 5. The CDR3 region has the DNA TGTGCCAGCAGTTCCGGACAGGGACCTGAGCAGTTCTTC. Amino acids: CASSSGQGPEQFF.

The chain joins TRBV6-5 to TRBJ2-4, with D maybe TRBD1 (6 bases). This CDR3 is 14 amino acids long. Germline-derived CDR1 and CDR2 are MNHEY and SVGAGI. Trimming shortened V by 10 bases and J by 8 bases, and 21 bases separated the two germline ends. CDR3 DNA: TGTGCCATAAAACTGTGGCAGGGGTCAGACATTCAGTACTTC. It translates to CAIKLWQGSDIQYF.

This clone was found once. The rearrangement joins TRBV5-1 to TRBJ1-1, with 7 bases aligning to TRBD1. CDR3 size: 15 residues. V trimming: 1 base; J trimming: 0 bases; junction bases outside the gene matches: 3. Per the germline V gene, CDR1 is SGHRS and CDR2 is YFSETQ. CDR3 in amino acids: CASSLTGTVNTEAFF. DNA of the CDR3: TGCGCCAGCAGCTTGACCGGGACAGTGAACACTGAAGCTTTCTTT.